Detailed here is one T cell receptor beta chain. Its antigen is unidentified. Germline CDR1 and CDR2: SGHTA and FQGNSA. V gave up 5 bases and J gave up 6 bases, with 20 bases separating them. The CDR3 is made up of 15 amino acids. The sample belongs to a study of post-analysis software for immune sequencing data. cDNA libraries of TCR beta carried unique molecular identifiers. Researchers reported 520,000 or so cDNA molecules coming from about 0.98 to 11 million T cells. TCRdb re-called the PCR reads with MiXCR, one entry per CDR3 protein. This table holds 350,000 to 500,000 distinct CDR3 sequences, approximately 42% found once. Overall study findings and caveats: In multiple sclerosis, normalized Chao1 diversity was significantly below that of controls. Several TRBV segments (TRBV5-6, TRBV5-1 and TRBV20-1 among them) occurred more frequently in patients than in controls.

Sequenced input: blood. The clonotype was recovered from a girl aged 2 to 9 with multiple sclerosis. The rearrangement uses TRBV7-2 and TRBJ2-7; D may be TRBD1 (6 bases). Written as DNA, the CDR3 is TGTGCCAGCAGCAAACCGGGACAACATCGATCCGAGCAGTACTTC. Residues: CASSKPGQHRSEQYF.